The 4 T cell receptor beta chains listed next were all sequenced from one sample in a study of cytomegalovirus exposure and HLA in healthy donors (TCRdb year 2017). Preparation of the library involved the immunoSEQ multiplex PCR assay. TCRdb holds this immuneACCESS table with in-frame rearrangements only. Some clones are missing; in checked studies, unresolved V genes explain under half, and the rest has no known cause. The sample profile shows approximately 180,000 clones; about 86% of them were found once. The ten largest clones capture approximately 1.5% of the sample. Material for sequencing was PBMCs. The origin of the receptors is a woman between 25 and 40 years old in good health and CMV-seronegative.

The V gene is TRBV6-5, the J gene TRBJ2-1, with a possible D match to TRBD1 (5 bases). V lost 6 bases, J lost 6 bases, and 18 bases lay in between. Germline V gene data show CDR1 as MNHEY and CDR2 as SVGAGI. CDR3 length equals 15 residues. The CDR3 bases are TGTGCCAGCAGAGAGACAGCCCCAACTCTCAATGAGCAGTTCTTC. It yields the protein CASRETAPTLNEQFF.

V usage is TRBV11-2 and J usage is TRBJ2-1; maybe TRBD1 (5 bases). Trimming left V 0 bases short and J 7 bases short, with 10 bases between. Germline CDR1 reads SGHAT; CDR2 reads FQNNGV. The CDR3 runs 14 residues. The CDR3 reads CASSLDSQVNEQFF. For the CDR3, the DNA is TGTGCCAGCAGCTTAGACTCACAGGTTAATGAGCAGTTCTTC.

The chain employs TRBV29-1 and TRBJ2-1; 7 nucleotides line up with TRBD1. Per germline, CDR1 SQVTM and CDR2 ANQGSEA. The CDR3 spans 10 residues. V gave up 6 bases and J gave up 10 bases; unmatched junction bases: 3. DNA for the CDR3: TGCAGCGTAGGGACAGTCGAGCAGTTCTTC. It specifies CSVGTVEQFF.

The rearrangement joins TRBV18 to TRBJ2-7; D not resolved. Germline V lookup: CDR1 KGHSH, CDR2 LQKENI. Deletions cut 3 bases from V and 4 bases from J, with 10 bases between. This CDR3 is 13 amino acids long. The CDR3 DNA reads TGTGCCAGCTCACCCCCTCTTCTGTACGAGCAGTACTTC. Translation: CASSPPLLYEQYF.